This is a list of T cell receptor beta chains from one sample in a study of vaccination and CD4 T cells after COVID-19. MiXCR, applied by TCRdb to the PCR reads, yields one record per CDR3 protein. The sample yields 15,000 to 20,000 distinct CDR3 sequences, about 55% seen once. Antigen specificity for these receptors is unknown. Sequenced sample: CD4+ T cells from blood, cultured in vitro. The receptors here all came from a human donor who had recovered from COVID-19. Both conserved end residues are part of each CDR3. A D gene is named only where the DNA matches it firmly. Clone size is stated in some rows and not others, as once, few, many or a class when expanded.

NA	TRBJ2-4	NA	TRBV4-2	CASSQDGGGWTKNIQYF	TGTGCCAGCAGCCAAGATGGGGGGGGCTGGACCAAAAACATTCAGTACTTC
NA	TRBJ1-2	TRBD1	TRBV27	CASSLWGTVNYGYTF	TGTGCCAGCAGTTTATGGGGGACAGTTAACTATGGCTACACCTTC
NA	TRBJ1-5	NA	TRBV29-1	CSVPHTMAGVMPQHF	TGCAGCGTTCCCCACACGATGGCTGGGGTAATGCCCCAGCATTTT
few	TRBJ2-1	NA	TRBV20-1	CSAIPLSNEQFF	TGCAGTGCTATACCTCTAAGCAATGAGCAGTTCTTC
few	TRBJ1-5	NA	TRBV11-2	CASSMQVSESNQPQHF	TGTGCCAGCAGCATGCAGGTCAGTGAGAGCAATCAGCCCCAGCATTTT
NA	TRBJ1-2	TRBD1	TRBV18	CASSPGQDEGYTF	TGTGCCAGCTCACCCGGACAGGACGAAGGCTACACCTTC
NA	TRBJ1-1	NA	TRBV3-1	CASSRNQANTEAFF	TGTGCCAGCAGCCGCAATCAGGCGAACACTGAAGCTTTCTTT
few	TRBJ1-2	NA	TRBV20-1	CSARAGNGYTF	TGCAGTGCTAGAGCGGGGAACGGCTACACCTTC
few	TRBJ2-4	TRBD2	TRBV19	CASSPRTSGSGPAKNIQYF	TGTGCCAGTAGTCCGAGGACTAGCGGGTCCGGACCAGCCAAAAACATTCAGTACTTC
NA	TRBJ2-2	NA	TRBV10-3	CAINEGRVRTGELFF	TGTGCCATCAATGAGGGGAGAGTCAGGACCGGGGAGCTGTTTTTT
NA	TRBJ1-1	NA	TRBV6-5	CASSYSENTEAFF	TGTGCCAGCAGTTACTCGGAGAACACTGAAGCTTTCTTT
few	TRBJ1-1	NA	TRBV9	CASSPTSGVGTEAFF	TGTGCCAGCAGCCCCACTTCGGGGGTGGGCACTGAAGCTTTCTTT
NA	TRBJ2-2	TRBD2	TRBV5-1	CASSLWLAGGNTGELFF	TGCGCCAGCAGCTTGTGGCTAGCGGGAGGCAACACCGGGGAGCTGTTTTTT
NA	TRBJ2-3	NA	TRBV5-1	CASSLALVQGLIADTQYF	TGCGCCAGCAGCTTGGCCCTCGTGCAGGGCCTAATTGCAGATACGCAGTATTTT
few	TRBJ1-5	NA	TRBV15	CATSPEGGFNQPQHF	TGTGCCACCAGCCCCGAGGGAGGCTTCAATCAGCCCCAGCATTTT
few	TRBJ1-1	NA	TRBV11-2	CASTTYRDFTEAFF	TGTGCCAGCACCACTTACAGGGATTTCACTGAAGCTTTCTTT
NA	TRBJ2-3	NA	TRBV2	CASSLGSRTDTQYF	TGTGCCAGCAGCCTAGGGTCTCGCACAGATACGCAGTATTTT
few	TRBJ1-5	NA	TRBV15	CATSRDVEVQPQHF	TGTGCCACCAGCAGAGATGTGGAGGTTCAGCCCCAGCATTTT